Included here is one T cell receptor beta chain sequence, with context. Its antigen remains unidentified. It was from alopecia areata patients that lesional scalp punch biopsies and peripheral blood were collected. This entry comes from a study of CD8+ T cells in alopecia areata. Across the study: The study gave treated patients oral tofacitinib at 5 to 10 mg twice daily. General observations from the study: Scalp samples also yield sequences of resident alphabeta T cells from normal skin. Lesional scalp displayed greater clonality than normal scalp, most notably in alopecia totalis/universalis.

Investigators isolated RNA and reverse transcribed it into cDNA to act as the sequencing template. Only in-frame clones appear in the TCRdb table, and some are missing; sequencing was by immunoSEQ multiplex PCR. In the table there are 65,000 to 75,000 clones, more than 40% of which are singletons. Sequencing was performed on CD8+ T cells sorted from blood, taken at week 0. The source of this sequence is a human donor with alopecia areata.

The DNA of the CDR3 is TGTGCCAGCAGCTTATCCGGGACAGGGGAGCATCAGCCCCAGCATTTT. Translating it yields CASSLSGTGEHQPQHF. V is TRBV7-9 and J is TRBJ1-5; 10 nucleotides align to TRBD1. The CDR3 is 16 residues long. Germline lookup yields CDR1 SEHNR and CDR2 FQNEAQ (reference sequence). V was clipped by 2 bases and J by 5 bases; unmatched bases: 6.